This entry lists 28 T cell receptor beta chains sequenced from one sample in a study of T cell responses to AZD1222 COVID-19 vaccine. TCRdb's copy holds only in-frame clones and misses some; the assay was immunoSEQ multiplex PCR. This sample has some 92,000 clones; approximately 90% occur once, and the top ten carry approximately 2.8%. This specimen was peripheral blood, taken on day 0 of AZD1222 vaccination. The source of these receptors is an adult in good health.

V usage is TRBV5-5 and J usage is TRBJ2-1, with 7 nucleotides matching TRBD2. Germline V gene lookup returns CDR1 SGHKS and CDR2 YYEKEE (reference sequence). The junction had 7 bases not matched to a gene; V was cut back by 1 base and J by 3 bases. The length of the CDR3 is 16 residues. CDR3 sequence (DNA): TGTGCCAGCAGCTTGACCCGGGCTAGCGGCTACAATGAGCAGTTCTTC. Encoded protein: CASSLTRASGYNEQFF. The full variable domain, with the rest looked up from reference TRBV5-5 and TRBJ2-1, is DAGVTQSPTHLIKTRGQQVTLRCSPISGHKSVSWYQQVLGQGPQFIFQYYEKEERGRGNFPDRFSARQFPNYSSELNVNALLLGDSALYLCASSLTRASGYNEQFFGPGTRLTVL.

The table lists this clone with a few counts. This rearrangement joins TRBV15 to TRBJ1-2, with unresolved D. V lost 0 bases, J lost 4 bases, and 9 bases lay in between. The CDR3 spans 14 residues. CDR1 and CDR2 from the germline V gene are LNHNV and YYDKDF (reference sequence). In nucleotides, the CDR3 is TGTGCCACCAGCAGAGAACGGTCCCTCTATGGCTACACCTTC. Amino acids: CATSRERSLYGYTF.

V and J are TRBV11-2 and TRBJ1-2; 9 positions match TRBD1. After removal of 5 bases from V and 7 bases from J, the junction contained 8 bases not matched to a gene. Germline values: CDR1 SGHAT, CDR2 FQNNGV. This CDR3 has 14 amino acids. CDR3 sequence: CASSISDRGVGYTF. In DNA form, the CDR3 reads TGTGCCAGCAGCATATCAGACAGGGGGGTTGGCTACACCTTC. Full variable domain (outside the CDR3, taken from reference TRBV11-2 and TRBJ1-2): EAGVAQSPRYKIIEKRQSVAFWCNPISGHATLYWYQQILGQGPKLLIQFQNNGVVDDSQLPKDRFSAERLKGVDSTLKIQPAKLEDSAVYLCASSISDRGVGYTFGSGTRLTVV.

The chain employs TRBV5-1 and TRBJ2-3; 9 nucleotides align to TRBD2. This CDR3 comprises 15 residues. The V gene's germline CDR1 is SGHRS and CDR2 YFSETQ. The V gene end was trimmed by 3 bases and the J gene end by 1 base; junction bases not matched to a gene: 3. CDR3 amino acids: CASSWQREGTDTQYF. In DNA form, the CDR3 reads TGCGCCAGCAGCTGGCAGCGGGAGGGCACAGATACGCAGTATTTT.

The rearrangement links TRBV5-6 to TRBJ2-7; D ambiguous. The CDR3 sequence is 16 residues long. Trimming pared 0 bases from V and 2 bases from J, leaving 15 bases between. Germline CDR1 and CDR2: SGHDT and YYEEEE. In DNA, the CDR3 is TGTGCCAGCAGCTTGGCCATGATCGAATTCACCTACGAGCAGTACTTC. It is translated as CASSLAMIEFTYEQYF.

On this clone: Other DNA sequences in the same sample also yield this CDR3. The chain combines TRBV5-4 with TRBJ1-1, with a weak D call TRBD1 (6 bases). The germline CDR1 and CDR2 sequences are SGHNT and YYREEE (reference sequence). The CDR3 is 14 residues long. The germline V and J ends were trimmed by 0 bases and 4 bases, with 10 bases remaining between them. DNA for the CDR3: TGTGCCAGCAGCTTGGTTGGGGGCAGCACTGAAGCTTTCTTT. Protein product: CASSLVGGSTEAFF.

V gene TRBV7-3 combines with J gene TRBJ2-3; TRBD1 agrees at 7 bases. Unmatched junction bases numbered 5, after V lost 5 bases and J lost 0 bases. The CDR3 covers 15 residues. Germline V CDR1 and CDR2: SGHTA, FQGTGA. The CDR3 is CASSQTGESTDTQYF. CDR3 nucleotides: TGTGCCAGCAGCCAAACAGGGGAGAGCACAGATACGCAGTATTTT.

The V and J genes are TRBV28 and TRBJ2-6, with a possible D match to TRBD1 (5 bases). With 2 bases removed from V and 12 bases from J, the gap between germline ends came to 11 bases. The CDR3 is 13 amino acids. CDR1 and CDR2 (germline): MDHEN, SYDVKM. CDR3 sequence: CASSLGQGLVLTF. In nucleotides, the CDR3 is TGTGCCAGCAGTTTAGGTCAGGGTCTCGTCCTGACTTTC.

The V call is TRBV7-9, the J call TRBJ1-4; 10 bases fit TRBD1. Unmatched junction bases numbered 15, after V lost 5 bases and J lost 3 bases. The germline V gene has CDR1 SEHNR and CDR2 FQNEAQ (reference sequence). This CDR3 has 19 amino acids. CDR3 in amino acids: CASSLKPGQGRKANEKLFF. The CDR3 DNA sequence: TGTGCCAGCAGCCTCAAGCCGGGACAGGGGCGGAAGGCTAATGAAAAACTGTTTTTT.

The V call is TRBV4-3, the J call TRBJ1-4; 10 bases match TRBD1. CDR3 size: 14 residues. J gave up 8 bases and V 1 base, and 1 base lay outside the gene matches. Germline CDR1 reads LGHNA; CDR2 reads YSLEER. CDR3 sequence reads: CASSQGQGAEKLFF. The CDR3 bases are TGCGCCAGCAGCCAAGGACAGGGGGCCGAAAAACTGTTTTTT.

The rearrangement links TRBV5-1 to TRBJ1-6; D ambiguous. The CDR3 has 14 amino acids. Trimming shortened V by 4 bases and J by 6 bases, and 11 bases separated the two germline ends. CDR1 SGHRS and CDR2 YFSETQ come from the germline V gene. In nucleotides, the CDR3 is TGCGCCAGCAGCGACATGGGAGCTAATTCACCCCTCCACTTT. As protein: CASSDMGANSPLHF.

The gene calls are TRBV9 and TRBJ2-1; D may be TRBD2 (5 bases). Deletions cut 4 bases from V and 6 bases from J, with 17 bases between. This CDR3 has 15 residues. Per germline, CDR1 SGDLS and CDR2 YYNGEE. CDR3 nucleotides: TGTGCCAGCAGCTTTATAGGATCACTAGGCAATGAGCAGTTCTTC. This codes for CASSFIGSLGNEQFF.

CDR3 DNA sequence: TGTGCCATCAGTGGCGGGAACTCCTACAATGAGCAGTTCTTC. Residues: CAISGGNSYNEQFF. The chain links TRBV10-3 to TRBJ2-1, with a possible D match to TRBD2 (6 bases). This CDR3 region has 14 residues. Germline V CDR1 and CDR2: ENHRY, SYGVKD. V was pared by 4 bases and J by 0 bases, with 7 bases between.

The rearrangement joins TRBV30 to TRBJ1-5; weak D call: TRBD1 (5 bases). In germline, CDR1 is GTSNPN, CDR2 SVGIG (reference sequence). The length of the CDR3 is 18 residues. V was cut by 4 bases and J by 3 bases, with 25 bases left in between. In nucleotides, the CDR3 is TGTGCCTGGACCTCCGGCGGGAGGACAAGCGACCCCAATCAGCCCCAGCATTTT. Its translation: CAWTSGGRTSDPNQPQHF.

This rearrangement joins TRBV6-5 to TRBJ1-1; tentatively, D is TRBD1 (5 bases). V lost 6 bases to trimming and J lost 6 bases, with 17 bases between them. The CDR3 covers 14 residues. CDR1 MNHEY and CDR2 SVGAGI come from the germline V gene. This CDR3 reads CASRDRDALSEAFF. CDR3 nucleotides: TGTGCCAGCAGAGACCGGGACGCCCTATCTGAAGCTTTCTTT.

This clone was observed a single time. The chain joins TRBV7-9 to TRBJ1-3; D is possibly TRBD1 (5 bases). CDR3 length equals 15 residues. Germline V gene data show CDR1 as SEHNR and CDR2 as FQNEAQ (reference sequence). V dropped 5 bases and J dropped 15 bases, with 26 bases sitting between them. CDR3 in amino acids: CASSPTEWVGPGKYF. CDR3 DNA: TGTGCCAGCAGCCCGACCGAATGGGTAGGGCCAGGGAAATATTTT.

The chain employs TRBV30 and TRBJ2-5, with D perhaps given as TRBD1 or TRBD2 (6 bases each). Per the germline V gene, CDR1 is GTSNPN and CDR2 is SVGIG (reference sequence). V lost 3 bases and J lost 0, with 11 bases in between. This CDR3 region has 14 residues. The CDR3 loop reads CAWSRGDNQETQYF. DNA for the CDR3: TGTGCCTGGAGCCGCGGGGACAACCAAGAGACCCAGTACTTC.

CDR3 bases: TGTGCCAGCAGCACGCCTCGGGCAGTGAACACTGAAGCTTTCTTT. Amino acids: CASSTPRAVNTEAFF. The genes are TRBV3-1 (or the pseudogene TRBV3-2) and TRBJ1-1; no clear D gene. The V gene lost 5 bases and the J gene lost 0 bases, with 13 bases spanning the gap. This CDR3 is 15 amino acids long. Germline V lookup: CDR1 LGHDT, CDR2 YNNKEL (reference sequence).

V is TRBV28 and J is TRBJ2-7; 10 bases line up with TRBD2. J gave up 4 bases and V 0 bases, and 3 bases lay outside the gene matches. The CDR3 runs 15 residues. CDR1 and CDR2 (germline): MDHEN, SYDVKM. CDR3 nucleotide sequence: TGTGCCAGCAGTTTATGGTCTAGCGGGAGTTACGAGCAGTACTTC. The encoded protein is CASSLWSSGSYEQYF.

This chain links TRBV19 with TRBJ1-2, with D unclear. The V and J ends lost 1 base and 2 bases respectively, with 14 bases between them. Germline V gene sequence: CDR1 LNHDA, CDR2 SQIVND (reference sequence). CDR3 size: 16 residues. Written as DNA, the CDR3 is TGTGCCAGTAGTATAGCACACGAGAGATCGAACTATGGCTACACCTTC. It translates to CASSIAHERSNYGYTF.

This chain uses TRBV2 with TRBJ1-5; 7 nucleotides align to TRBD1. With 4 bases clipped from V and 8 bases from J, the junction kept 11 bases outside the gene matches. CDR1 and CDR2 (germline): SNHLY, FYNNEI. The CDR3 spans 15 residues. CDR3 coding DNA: TGTGCCAGCAGTGGACAGGGAAATCGCGTGGAGCCCCAGCATTTT. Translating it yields CASSGQGNRVEPQHF.

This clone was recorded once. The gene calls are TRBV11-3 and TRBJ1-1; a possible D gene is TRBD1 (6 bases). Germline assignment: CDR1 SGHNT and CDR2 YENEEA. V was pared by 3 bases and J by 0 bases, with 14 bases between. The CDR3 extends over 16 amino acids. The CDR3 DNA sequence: TGTGCCAGCAGCTTTCGCGGGCCAGGGGTGAACACTGAAGCTTTCTTT. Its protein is CASSFRGPGVNTEAFF.

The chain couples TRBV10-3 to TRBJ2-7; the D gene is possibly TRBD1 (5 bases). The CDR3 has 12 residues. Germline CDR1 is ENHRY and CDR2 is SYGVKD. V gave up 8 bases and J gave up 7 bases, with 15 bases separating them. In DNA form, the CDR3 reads TGTGCCATCGCCCTATGGGGCGCAGAGCAGTACTTC. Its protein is CAIALWGAEQYF.

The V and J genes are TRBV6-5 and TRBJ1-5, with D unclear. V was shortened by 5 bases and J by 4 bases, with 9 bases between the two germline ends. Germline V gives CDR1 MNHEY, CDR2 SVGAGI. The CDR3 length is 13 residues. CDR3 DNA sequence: TGTGCCAGCAGTATTGAGTGGAATCAGCCCCAGCATTTT. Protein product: CASSIEWNQPQHF.

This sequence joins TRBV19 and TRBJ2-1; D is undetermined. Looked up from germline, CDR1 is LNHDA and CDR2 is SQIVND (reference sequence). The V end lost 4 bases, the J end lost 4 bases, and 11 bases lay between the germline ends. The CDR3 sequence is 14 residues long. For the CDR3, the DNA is TGTGCCAGTAGTAAGCGCCAGGAGTACAATGAGCAGTTCTTC. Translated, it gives CASSKRQEYNEQFF.

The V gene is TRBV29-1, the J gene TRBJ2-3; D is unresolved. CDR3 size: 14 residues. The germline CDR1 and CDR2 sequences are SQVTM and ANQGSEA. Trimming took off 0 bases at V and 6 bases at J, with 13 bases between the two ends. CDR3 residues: CSVEEQGKLDTQYF. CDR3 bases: TGCAGCGTTGAAGAGCAAGGGAAGTTGGATACGCAGTATTTT.

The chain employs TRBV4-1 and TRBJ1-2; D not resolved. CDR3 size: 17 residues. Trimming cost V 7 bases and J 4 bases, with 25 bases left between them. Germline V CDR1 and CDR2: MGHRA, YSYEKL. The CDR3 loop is CASTPLFPGRGLYGYTF. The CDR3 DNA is TGCGCCAGCACGCCTCTCTTCCCAGGTCGCGGACTCTATGGCTACACCTTC.

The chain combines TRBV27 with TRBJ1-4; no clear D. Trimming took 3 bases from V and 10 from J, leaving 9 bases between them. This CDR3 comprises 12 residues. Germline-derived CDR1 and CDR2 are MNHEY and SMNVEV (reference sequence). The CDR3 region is CASSFGGGKLFF. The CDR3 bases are TGTGCCAGCAGTTTTGGAGGCGGAAAACTGTTTTTT.